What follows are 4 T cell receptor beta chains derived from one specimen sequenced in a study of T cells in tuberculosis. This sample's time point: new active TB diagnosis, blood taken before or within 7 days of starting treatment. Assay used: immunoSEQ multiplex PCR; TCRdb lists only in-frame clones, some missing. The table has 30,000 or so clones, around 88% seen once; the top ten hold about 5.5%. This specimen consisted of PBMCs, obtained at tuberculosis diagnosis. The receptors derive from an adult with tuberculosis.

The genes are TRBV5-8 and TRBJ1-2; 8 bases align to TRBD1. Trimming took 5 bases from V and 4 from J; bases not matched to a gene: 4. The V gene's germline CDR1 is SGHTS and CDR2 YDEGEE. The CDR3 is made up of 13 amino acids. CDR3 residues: CASSPDRVYGYTF. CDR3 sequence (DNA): TGTGCCAGCAGTCCGGACAGGGTCTATGGCTACACCTTC. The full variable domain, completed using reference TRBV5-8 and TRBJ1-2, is EAGVTQSPTHLIKTRGQQATLRCSPISGHTSVYWYQQALGLGLQFLLWYDEGEERNRGNFPPRFSGRQFPNYSSELNVNALELEDSALYLCASSPDRVYGYTFGSGTRLTVV.

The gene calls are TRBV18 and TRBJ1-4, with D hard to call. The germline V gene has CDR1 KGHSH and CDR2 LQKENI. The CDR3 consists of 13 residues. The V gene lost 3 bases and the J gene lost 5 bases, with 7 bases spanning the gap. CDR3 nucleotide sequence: TGTGCCAGCTCACCCGGAGGGAATGAAAAACTGTTTTTT. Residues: CASSPGGNEKLFF.

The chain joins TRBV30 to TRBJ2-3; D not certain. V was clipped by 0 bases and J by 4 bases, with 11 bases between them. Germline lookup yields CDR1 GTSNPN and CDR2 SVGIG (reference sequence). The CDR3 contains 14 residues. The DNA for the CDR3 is TGTGCCTGGAGTGTCTCTAGTTCGGCAGATACGCAGTATTTT. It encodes CAWSVSSSADTQYF.

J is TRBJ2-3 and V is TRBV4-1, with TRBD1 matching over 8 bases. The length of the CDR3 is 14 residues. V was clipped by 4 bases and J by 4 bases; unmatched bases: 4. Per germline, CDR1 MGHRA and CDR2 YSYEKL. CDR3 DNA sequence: TGCGCCAGCAGCCCTCGACAGGGGCCAGATACGCAGTATTTT. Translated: CASSPRQGPDTQYF.